What follows are 27 T cell receptor beta chains derived from one specimen sequenced in a study of shared clonotypes between healthy human individuals. Data came from immunoSEQ multiplex PCR; TCRdb stores just in-frame clones and leaves some out. The sample yields about 2 million clones, 85% to 95% seen once. Only CD45RO-negative cells positively selected for CCR7 counted as naive CD8 cells, so terminally differentiated effector memory CD45RA+ cells were excluded. The sample consisted of naive CD8+ T cells sorted from blood. The receptors shown here come from a man between 18 and 29 years old in good health.

In this sample, this clone turned up once. The chain recombines TRBV10-1 with TRBJ2-3, with 12 bases aligning to TRBD2. This CDR3 contains 16 residues. The V segment lost 3 bases and the J segment 3 bases; nucleotides outside the gene matches: 4. The germline V gene has CDR1 WNHNN and CDR2 SYGVQD (reference sequence). The CDR3 DNA follows: TGCGCCAGCAGTGACCTGACTAGCGGGAGTACAGATACGCAGTATTTT. Translation: CASSDLTSGSTDTQYF.

The chain employs TRBV5-1 and TRBJ2-5; 7 nucleotides match TRBD2. This CDR3 is 15 amino acids long. Germline CDR1 reads SGHRS; CDR2 reads YFSETQ. Trimming took 4 bases from V and 5 from J; bases not matched to a gene: 11. The CDR3 region is CASSNDGLGGETQYF. In nucleotides, the CDR3 is TGCGCCAGCAGCAACGACGGCCTCGGGGGGGAGACCCAGTACTTC.

J is TRBJ2-7 and V is TRBV11-2, with D maybe TRBD2 (6 bases). The CDR3 extends over 13 amino acids. Trimming stripped 5 bases from V and 4 bases from J, with 12 bases between. The germline V gene encodes CDR1 SGHAT and CDR2 FQNNGV. CDR3 residues: CASSTPGEYEQYF. As DNA, the CDR3 is TGTGCCAGCAGCACCCCGGGGGAGTACGAGCAGTACTTC.

This chain links TRBV4-1 with TRBJ2-1; D is perhaps TRBD1 or TRBD2 (5 bases each). Per germline, CDR1 MGHRA and CDR2 YSYEKL. V shed 4 bases and J shed 8 bases, with 21 bases lying between them. The CDR3 covers 16 residues. Written as DNA, the CDR3 is TGCGCCAGCAGCCCCGAAGAGGGGACGGCACAACATGAGCAGTTCTTC. This encodes CASSPEEGTAQHEQFF.

The chain employs TRBV27 and TRBJ2-2, with D perhaps matching TRBD1 (6 bases). The CDR3 is 15 residues long. Germline V CDR1 and CDR2: MNHEY, SMNVEV (reference sequence). The ends were cut back, 6 bases at V and 0 bases at J, with 11 bases in the middle. The CDR3 reads CASRTTGTNTGELFF. The CDR3 nucleotides are TGTGCCAGCAGAACCACAGGGACGAACACCGGGGAGCTGTTTTTT.

The V and J genes are TRBV4-1 and TRBJ1-1; no firm D call. Germline loops: CDR1 MGHRA, CDR2 YSYEKL. Deletions cut 0 bases from V and 1 base from J, with 12 bases between. CDR3 size: 16 residues. DNA for the CDR3: TGCGCCAGCAGCCAAGATCGGGCGACTCGGAACACTGAAGCTTTCTTT. This encodes CASSQDRATRNTEAFF.

CDR3 DNA sequence: TGTGCCAGCAGCTCATGGAGGGCCCGGTACAATGAGCAGTTCTTC. As protein: CASSSWRARYNEQFF. The genes are TRBV5-6 and TRBJ2-1; possible D gene TRBD2, 6 bases. The germline gives CDR1 SGHDT, CDR2 YYEEEE. V was trimmed by 3 bases and J by 4 bases, leaving 14 bases between them. The length of the CDR3 is 15 residues.

The chain recombines TRBV7-6 with TRBJ2-2; no clear D gene. V lost 2 bases and J lost 1, with 11 bases in between. The CDR3 covers 16 residues. CDR1 is SGHVS, CDR2 FNYEAQ, per germline. DNA of the CDR3: TGTGCCAGCAGCTTACCGTCTAGAGAGAACACCGGGGAGCTGTTTTTT. It specifies CASSLPSRENTGELFF.

The chain recombines TRBV2 with TRBJ2-5; D gene uncertain. The CDR3 has 13 amino acids. The V gene's germline CDR1 is SNHLY and CDR2 FYNNEI. V lost 1 base and J lost 5, with 8 bases in between. The CDR3, as DNA: TGTGCCAGCAGTGAAGGGTTCCGTGAGACCCAGTACTTC. Protein sequence: CASSEGFRETQYF.

This clone was seen more than once but under ten times. The chain recombines TRBV13 with TRBJ2-2; D is uncertain. Between the trimmed V and J ends, which lost 5 bases and 7 bases, there was a span of 8 bases. The CDR3 has 12 residues. Germline assignment: CDR1 PRHDT and CDR2 FYEKMQ (reference sequence). CDR3 protein: CASSPSNGELFF. Here the CDR3 DNA reads TGTGCCAGCAGCCCCTCCAACGGGGAGCTGTTTTTT.

This chain uses TRBV7-8 with TRBJ2-5; D unresolved. In germline, CDR1 is SGHVS, CDR2 FQNEAQ. CDR3 length: 12 amino acids. Deletions cut 5 bases from V and 4 bases from J, with 8 bases between. The CDR3 loop reads CASSQDVETQYF. In DNA form, the CDR3 reads TGTGCCAGCAGCCAAGACGTAGAGACCCAGTACTTC.

The chain uses TRBV19 and TRBJ2-7, with D tentatively TRBD1 (6 bases). CDR3 size: 15 residues. Germline V gene lookup returns CDR1 LNHDA and CDR2 SQIVND (reference sequence). The germline V and J ends were trimmed by 9 bases and 7 bases, with 25 bases remaining between them. In DNA, the CDR3 is TGTGCCAGCCGGGCCGGGACATCGGGTTACGAGGAGCAGTACTTC. Residues: CASRAGTSGYEEQYF.

The rearrangement joins TRBV27 to TRBJ2-7; 9 positions agree with TRBD1. Germline V gene lookup returns CDR1 MNHEY and CDR2 SMNVEV (reference sequence). The V segment lost 4 bases and the J segment 4 bases; nucleotides outside the gene matches: 8. The CDR3 length is 15 residues. The CDR3 loop reads CASSSDTGGSYEQYF. CDR3 nucleotide sequence: TGTGCCAGCAGTTCGGACACAGGGGGCTCTTACGAGCAGTACTTC.

The chain carries TRBV27 and TRBJ2-3, with a weak D call TRBD2 (6 bases). The V gene's germline CDR1 is MNHEY and CDR2 SMNVEV (reference sequence). Trimming left V 3 bases short and J 6 bases short, with 13 bases between. The CDR3 consists of 14 residues. The CDR3 protein is CASSFRGVDDTQYF. The CDR3 nucleotides read TGTGCCAGCAGTTTTCGCGGGGTTGACGATACGCAGTATTTT.

The chain carries TRBV2 and TRBJ1-2; D possibly corresponds to TRBD1 (6 bases). Trimming pared 6 bases from V and 9 bases from J, leaving 23 bases between. Looked up from germline, CDR1 is SNHLY and CDR2 is FYNNEI. CDR3 length: 15 amino acids. This CDR3 is CASSLPGTKYLSYTF. CDR3 coding DNA: TGTGCCAGCAGCCTACCCGGGACAAAGTATCTCAGCTACACCTTC.

The chain is built from TRBV2 and TRBJ2-3; D is perhaps TRBD1 or TRBD2 (6 bases each). The CDR3 covers 16 residues. Trimming stripped 5 bases from V and 0 bases from J, with 15 bases between. Germline loops: CDR1 SNHLY, CDR2 FYNNEI. The CDR3 here is CASSTGAVSSTDTQYF. Written as DNA, the CDR3 is TGTGCCAGCAGTACGGGGGCTGTGTCTAGCACAGATACGCAGTATTTT.

The chain carries TRBV19 and TRBJ2-4, with TRBD1 matching over 8 bases. With 4 bases clipped from V and 0 bases from J, the junction kept 5 bases outside the gene matches. This CDR3 has 16 amino acids. CDR1 is LNHDA, CDR2 SQIVND, per germline (reference sequence). The CDR3 loop reads CASSTGTGVAKNIQYF. In nucleotides, the CDR3 is TGTGCCAGTAGTACCGGGACAGGAGTAGCCAAAAACATTCAGTACTTC.

V gene TRBV7-9 combines with J gene TRBJ2-3; D may be TRBD1 (6 bases). Germline loops: CDR1 SEHNR, CDR2 FQNEAQ (reference sequence). The CDR3 consists of 14 residues. The germline V and J ends were trimmed by 4 bases and 2 bases, with 10 bases remaining between them. CDR3 nucleotide sequence: TGTGCCAGCAGCTCCCGACAGGCCACAGATACGCAGTATTTT. It specifies CASSSRQATDTQYF.

This clone appeared once. The gene calls are TRBV9 and TRBJ1-2; 7 bases are a match to TRBD1. V was clipped by 0 bases and J by 8 bases; unmatched bases: 10. Per the germline V gene, CDR1 is SGDLS and CDR2 is YYNGEE. The CDR3 runs to 15 residues. DNA of the CDR3: TGTGCCAGCAGCGTAGAAACAGGGGAGCTCTACGGCTACACCTTC. Residues: CASSVETGELYGYTF.

V is TRBV5-4 and J is TRBJ2-3; TRBD2 agrees at 10 bases. The V segment lost 4 bases and the J segment 4 bases; nucleotides outside the gene matches: 6. The germline V gene encodes CDR1 SGHNT and CDR2 YYREEE (reference sequence). The CDR3 is 15 amino acids. The CDR3 loop is CASSVPGLAPDTQYF. CDR3 bases: TGTGCCAGCAGCGTACCGGGACTAGCGCCAGATACGCAGTATTTT.

The chain has TRBV7-8 and TRBJ2-1, with TRBD1 matching over 11 bases. After removal of 4 bases from V and 3 bases from J, the junction contained 8 bases not matched to a gene. CDR3 length: 17 residues. CDR1 and CDR2 from the germline V gene are SGHVS and FQNEAQ. The CDR3 here is CASSSPGTGGIYNEQFF. The CDR3, as DNA: TGTGCCAGCAGCTCACCCGGGACAGGGGGAATCTACAATGAGCAGTTCTTC.

The DNA for the CDR3 is TGTGCCAGCAGCTTAGGCGCGCAGATCAATCAGCCCCAGCATTTT. Its protein is CASSLGAQINQPQHF. V and J are TRBV7-9 and TRBJ1-5, with D unclear. Trimming removed 1 base at V and 3 bases at J, with 10 bases between. The CDR3 length is 15 residues. Germline values: CDR1 SEHNR, CDR2 FQNEAQ (reference sequence).

The J gene is TRBJ2-1, the V gene TRBV6-1; either TRBD1 or TRBD2 may supply D (6 bases each). Germline assignment: CDR1 MNHNS and CDR2 SASEGT. The V and J ends lost 7 bases and 0 bases respectively, with 13 bases between them. This CDR3 contains 15 residues. The CDR3 protein is CASMEGVSSYNEQFF. The CDR3 DNA sequence: TGTGCCAGCATGGAGGGGGTCAGCTCCTACAATGAGCAGTTCTTC.

The rearrangement uses TRBV10-2 and TRBJ1-5; D is ambiguous. The V end was cut by 5 bases, the J end by 0 bases, with 5 bases between. The length of the CDR3 is 13 residues. Germline V gene lookup returns CDR1 WSHSY and CDR2 SAAADI. CDR3 sequence: CASSWYSNQPQHF. The CDR3 DNA is TGCGCCAGCAGTTGGTATAGCAATCAGCCCCAGCATTTT.

This clone was counted a single time. The V and J genes are TRBV28 and TRBJ1-5, with TRBD1 matching 8 bases. From germline, CDR1 is MDHEN and CDR2 SYDVKM. With V trimmed by 6 bases and J by 6 bases, 4 bases remained unmatched. The CDR3 has 13 amino acids. CDR3 bases: TGTGCCAGCAGAACACAGGGGGGTCAGCCCCAGCATTTT. It yields the protein CASRTQGGQPQHF.

The chain links TRBV13 to TRBJ2-3, with D possibly being TRBD1 (5 bases). The CDR3 extends over 15 amino acids. The germline V gene encodes CDR1 PRHDT and CDR2 FYEKMQ (reference sequence). The ends were cut back, 1 base at V and 2 bases at J, with 10 bases in the middle. CDR3 region: CASSLDRIVTDTQYF. The CDR3 nucleotides read TGTGCCAGCAGCTTAGACAGGATTGTCACAGATACGCAGTATTTT.

This chain links TRBV7-9 with TRBJ1-6; no reliable D call. The CDR3 length is 12 residues. The V end lost 0 bases, the J end lost 13 bases, and 7 bases lay between the germline ends. Germline assignment: CDR1 SEHNR and CDR2 FQNEAQ (reference sequence). CDR3 sequence (DNA): TGTGCCAGCAGCTTAGCAGGAGTCCCCCTCCACTTT. As protein: CASSLAGVPLHF.